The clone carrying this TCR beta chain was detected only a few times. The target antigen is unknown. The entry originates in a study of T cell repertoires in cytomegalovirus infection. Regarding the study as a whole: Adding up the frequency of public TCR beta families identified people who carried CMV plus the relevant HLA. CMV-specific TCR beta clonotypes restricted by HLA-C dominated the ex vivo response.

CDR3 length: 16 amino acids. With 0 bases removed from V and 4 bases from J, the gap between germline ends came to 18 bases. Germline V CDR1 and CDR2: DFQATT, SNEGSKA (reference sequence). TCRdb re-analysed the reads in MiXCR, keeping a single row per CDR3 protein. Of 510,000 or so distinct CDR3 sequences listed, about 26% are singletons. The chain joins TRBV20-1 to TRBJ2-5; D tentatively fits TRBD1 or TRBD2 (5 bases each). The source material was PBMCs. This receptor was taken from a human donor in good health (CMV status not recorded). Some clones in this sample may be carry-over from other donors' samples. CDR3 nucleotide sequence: TGCAGTGCTAGAGATTTCGTCGGGGCTTCGGGAGAGACCCAGTACTTC. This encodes CSARDFVGASGETQYF.